This TCR beta chain was identified during a study of blood T cell repertoires in COVID-19. About the research overall: The study drew acute and convalescent COVID-19 samples from the United States, Italy and Spain. T cells, B-cell-depleted T cells, or PBMCs provided the cDNA or gDNA that served as material.

The CDR3 is 14 amino acids. J was trimmed by 6 bases and V by 4 bases; bases with no gene match: 4. CDR1 is LGHDT and CDR2 is YNNKEL in the germline V gene (reference sequence). In the source study's methods: How many nucleated cells were present was estimated from reference gene primer amplification. The method was immunoSEQ multiplex PCR; TCRdb's version includes in-frame clones alone and lacks a portion of them. V, J and clone size derive from that table, while D and trimming were established from the DNA sequence. Of about 43,000 clones listed, about 83% are singletons. The rearrangement links TRBV3-1 (or the pseudogene TRBV3-2) to TRBJ1-1, with TRBD1 matching over 11 bases. Sequencing was carried out using peripheral blood. This sequence originates from an older man in a cohort sampled during active COVID-19. CDR3 sequence: CASSPGQGASEAFF. The CDR3 DNA is TGTGCCAGCAGCCCAGGACAGGGGGCCTCTGAAGCTTTCTTT.